Listed below are T cell receptor beta chains from one sample, sequenced in a study of identical twins. TCRdb redid the calling of the 5' RACE reads with MiXCR, one entry per CDR3 protein. The table has around 450,000 distinct CDR3 sequences, 14% seen once. The same sample was also used in a study of yellow fever vaccine responses in identical twins.

The sample comprised CD4+ T cells sorted from blood. These receptors were obtained from a woman under 30 in good health. CDR3s include the opening cysteine and the closing phenylalanine or tryptophan. The D gene is left open where the match is weak. Not all rows give a size; the values are once, few, many and, for expanded clones, a class.

J,D,size,V,CDR3,DNA
TRBJ2-3,NA,NA,TRBV9,CASSVGGSYTDTQYF,TGTGCCAGCAGCGTAGGAGGCAGTTACACAGATACGCAGTATTTT
TRBJ2-2,TRBD1,many,TRBV11-1,CASSLRDRNTGELFF,TGTGCCAGCAGCCTCCGGGACAGGAACACCGGGGAGCTGTTTTTT
TRBJ2-5,TRBD1,few,TRBV6-1,CASSRTTGRETQYF,TGTGCCAGCAGTCGAACGACAGGGCGGGAGACCCAGTACTTC
TRBJ2-7,NA,once,TRBV2,CASSEEVEGRDEQYF,TGTGCCAGCAGTGAAGAGGTGGAGGGTAGAGACGAGCAGTACTTC
TRBJ2-7,NA,few,TRBV5-6,CASSSLAGAYEQYF,TGTGCCAGCAGCTCCCTAGCCGGGGCCTACGAGCAGTACTTC
TRBJ2-5,TRBD1,NA,TRBV5-6,CASSYDRVETQYF,TGTGCCAGCAGCTATGACAGGGTGGAGACCCAGTACTTC
TRBJ2-2,NA,few,TRBV14,CASSQLTGTGELFF,TGTGCCAGCAGCCAATTAACAGGGACCGGGGAGCTGTTTTTT
TRBJ2-2,NA,NA,TRBV3-1,CASSQWGGELFF,TGTGCCAGCAGCCAATGGGGCGGGGAGCTGTTTTTT
TRBJ2-7,NA,few,TRBV25-1,CASSEKARADEQYF,TGTGCCAGCAGTGAGAAGGCCAGGGCCGACGAGCAGTACTTC
TRBJ1-5,NA,few,TRBV12-3/TRBV12-4,CASSPLGFGISNQPQHF,TGTGCCAGCAGTCCACTCGGGTTTGGTATTAGCAATCAGCCCCAGCATTTT
TRBJ2-3,TRBD2,many,TRBV29-1,CSVPAGPSGRSTDTQYF,TGCAGCGTTCCCGCCGGCCCTAGCGGGAGGAGCACAGATACGCAGTATTTT
TRBJ2-1,NA,NA,TRBV29-1,CSAAVGGLEFF,TGCAGCGCTGCCGTGGGGGGACTCGAGTTCTTC
TRBJ2-7,TRBD1,many,TRBV28,CASSPGQGLEEQYF,TGTGCCAGCAGCCCGGGACAGGGTTTGGAGGAGCAGTACTTC
TRBJ1-4,NA,many,TRBV12-3/TRBV12-4,CASSLRSEKLFF,TGTGCCAGCAGTTTACGAAGTGAAAAACTGTTTTTT
TRBJ2-7,NA,few,TRBV6-6,CAAGTSYEQYF,TGTGCCGCAGGGACATCCTACGAGCAGTACTTC
TRBJ2-2,TRBD2,many,TRBV7-2,CASSPTSGRGSGELFF,TGTGCCAGCAGCCCGACTAGCGGGAGAGGGAGCGGGGAGCTGTTTTTT
TRBJ1-6,NA,few,TRBV11-2,CASSLGQGVSPLHF,TGTGCCAGCAGCTTAGGCCAGGGTGTCTCACCCCTCCACTTT
TRBJ1-2,TRBD1,NA,TRBV6-1,CASSAGTEVYGYTF,TGTGCCAGCAGCGCCGGGACAGAGGTCTATGGCTACACCTTC
TRBJ2-1,NA,NA,TRBV27,CASSLRAGLDNEQFF,TGTGCTAGCAGTTTGCGGGCGGGGCTAGACAATGAGCAGTTCTTC
TRBJ2-7,NA,NA,TRBV3-1,CACCKAPGEAYEQYF,TGTGCCTGCTGCAAAGCACCAGGGGAGGCCTACGAGCAGTACTTC
TRBJ1-5,TRBD1,many,TRBV3-1,CASSRPGTGPQHF,TGTGCCAGCAGTCGACCCGGGACAGGGCCCCAGCATTTT
TRBJ2-5,NA,few,TRBV12-3/TRBV12-4,CASSAGLGSQYF,TGTGCCAGCAGCGCAGGTCTGGGGTCCCAGTACTTC
TRBJ2-3,TRBD2,many,TRBV3-1,CASSLQRGASTDTQYF,TGTGCCAGCAGCCTCCAGCGGGGGGCGAGCACAGATACGCAGTATTTT
TRBJ2-7,TRBD2,few,TRBV20-1,CSASSLVAGVYEQYF,TGCAGTGCTAGTTCTCTTGTTGCGGGGGTGTACGAGCAGTACTTC
TRBJ2-5,NA,NA,TRBV18,CASSPPKKEETQYF,TGTGCCAGCTCACCCCCAAAAAAGGAGGAGACCCAGTACTTC
TRBJ1-2,TRBD1,many,TRBV6-5,CASSYSRGLNYGYTF,TGTGCCAGCAGTTACTCGAGGGGGCTTAACTATGGCTACACCTTC
TRBJ2-5,TRBD2,NA,TRBV7-9,CASSLAPRAAGETQYF,TGTGCCAGCAGCTTAGCTCCCCGGGCAGCGGGGGAGACCCAGTACTTC
TRBJ2-1,TRBD2,NA,TRBV28,CASSPGGAGYNEQFF,TGTGCCAGCAGCCCCGGGGGGGCAGGCTACAATGAGCAGTTCTTC
TRBJ1-4,NA,NA,TRBV2,CASSLVAGKLFF,TGTGCCAGCAGCCTAGTTGCGGGAAAACTGTTTTTT
TRBJ2-7,TRBD2,NA,TRBV5-6,CASSGSGRTYEQYF,TGTGCCAGCAGCGGGAGCGGGAGGACCTACGAGCAGTACTTC
TRBJ2-7,NA,NA,TRBV7-2,CASSSGRTHEQYF,TGTGCCAGCAGCTCGGGTCGAACTCACGAGCAGTACTTC
TRBJ2-3,TRBD2,NA,TRBV2,CASSEVGSGGTDTQYF,TGTGCCAGCAGTGAAGTAGGTAGCGGGGGCACAGATACGCAGTATTTT
TRBJ2-7,TRBD2,NA,TRBV20-1,CSAPREGSSYEQYF,TGCAGTGCTCCGAGGGAGGGAAGCTCCTACGAGCAGTACTTC
TRBJ2-7,TRBD1,many,TRBV29-1,CSARQGREQYF,TGCAGCGCCCGACAGGGGCGTGAGCAGTACTTC
TRBJ2-7,NA,NA,TRBV20-1,CSAISWGEALDEQYF,TGCAGTGCTATCTCTTGGGGGGAGGCTCTGGACGAGCAGTACTTC
TRBJ2-1,NA,few,TRBV7-2,CASSAAVPSYNEQFF,TGTGCCAGCAGCGCAGCCGTTCCATCCTACAATGAGCAGTTCTTC
TRBJ2-5,TRBD2,NA,TRBV14,CASSAHKGLAGERYTQTQETQYF,TGTGCCAGCAGCGCCCACAAGGGACTAGCGGGAGAAAGGTACACCCAAACCCAAGAGACCCAGTACTTC